This entry describes one T cell receptor (beta chain). Per the germline V gene, CDR1 is LNHDA and CDR2 is SQIVND (reference sequence). CDR3 length: 16 amino acids. The V and J ends lost 4 bases and 4 bases, in that order; junction bases with no gene match: 13. The data stem from a study of blood T cell repertoires in COVID-19. The method was immunoSEQ multiplex PCR; TCRdb's version includes in-frame clones alone and lacks a portion of them. The sample contains 150,000 or so clones, roughly 78% of which appear only once. This clonotype was sampled from an older woman with COVID-19, enrolled during active disease. Sequencing used peripheral blood. The chain is built from TRBV19 and TRBJ2-7, with 7 bases matching TRBD2. In nucleotides, the CDR3 is TGTGCCAGTAGTAAAAAAGGACTCGGGAGGTCGTACGAGCAGTACTTC. It is translated as CASSKKGLGRSYEQYF.